The 27 T cell receptor beta chains reported below all come from one sample, sequenced in a study of T cell responses to AZD1222 COVID-19 vaccine. The data were produced by immunoSEQ multiplex PCR, yet TCRdb's version contains in-frame clones alone and is incomplete. Counted here are 90,000 to 150,000 clones, more than 75% occurring once; the ten biggest clones make up less than 4%. This specimen was peripheral blood, taken 28 days after the second AZD1222 dose. These receptor sequences come from an adult who received the AZD1222 COVID-19 vaccine.

The chain has TRBV14 and TRBJ1-3, with 8 bases fitting TRBD1. After removal of 4 bases from V and 4 bases from J, the junction contained 6 bases not matched to a gene. The CDR3 runs 15 residues. Germline CDR1 and CDR2: SGHDN and FVKESK. The CDR3, as DNA: TGTGCCAGCAGCCGAGGACAGGGTACAGGAAACACCATATATTTT. This sequence encodes CASSRGQGTGNTIYF. The entire variable domain, with the rest obtained from reference TRBV14 and TRBJ1-3, is as follows: EAGVTQFPSHSVIEKGQTVTLRCDPISGHDNLYWYRRVMGKEIKFLLHFVKESKQDESGMPNNRFLAERTGGTYSTLKVQPAELEDSGVYFCASSRGQGTGNTIYFGEGSWLTVV.

The rearrangement links TRBV3-1 (or the pseudogene TRBV3-2) to TRBJ1-2; D not certain. CDR3 length: 11 residues. Looked up from germline, CDR1 is LGHDT and CDR2 is YNNKEL (reference sequence). V was cut by 4 bases and J by 4 bases, with 4 bases left in between. The CDR3 coding sequence is TGTGCCAGCAGCCCCGGCTATGGCTACACCTTC. It yields the protein CASSPGYGYTF.

CDR3 sequence (DNA): TGTGCCAGCAGCTTGATAGGTTCCGGGGAGCTGTTTTTT. Translation gives CASSLIGSGELFF. This chain connects TRBV5-6 to TRBJ2-2; no clear D. Per the germline V gene, CDR1 is SGHDT and CDR2 is YYEEEE. The CDR3 runs to 13 residues. Trimming removed 1 base from V and 6 bases from J, with 7 bases in between.

The J gene is TRBJ2-2, the V gene TRBV7-2; the match to TRBD2 covers 9 bases. The trim removed 3 bases at V and 6 bases at J, leaving 8 bases unmatched. Germline assignment: CDR1 SGHTA and CDR2 FQGNSA. This CDR3 has 16 residues. CDR3 sequence reads: CASSFTGTSSPGELFF. The DNA of the CDR3 is TGTGCCAGCAGCTTCACCGGGACTAGCAGCCCCGGGGAGCTGTTTTTT.

This clone appeared once. This chain links TRBV5-4 with TRBJ1-6, with D possibly TRBD1 on 6 matching bases. The V gene lost 2 bases and the J gene lost 5 bases, with 11 bases spanning the gap. Germline CDR1 and CDR2: SGHNT and YYREEE (reference sequence). The CDR3 contains 15 residues. This chain's CDR3 is CASSFLTGNNSPLHF. The CDR3 DNA reads TGTGCCAGCAGCTTCCTTACAGGGAATAATTCACCCCTCCACTTT.

The CDR3 nucleotides are TGTGCCAGCAGCGTAGGGTCAGGCCAGGAGGGCTACACCTTC. This encodes CASSVGSGQEGYTF. The chain uses TRBV9 and TRBJ1-2; unclear D gene. Trimming cost V 0 bases and J 8 bases, with 14 bases left between them. The V gene's germline CDR1 is SGDLS and CDR2 YYNGEE. The CDR3 extends over 14 amino acids.

The gene calls are TRBV3-1 (or the pseudogene TRBV3-2) and TRBJ1-2; possibly TRBD1 for D (5 bases). Germline lookup yields CDR1 LGHDT and CDR2 YNNKEL (reference sequence). V was pared by 4 bases and J by 8 bases, with 8 bases between. The CDR3 length is 11 residues. The CDR3 nucleotides are TGTGCCAGCAGCCGGGGGTCGGGCTACACCTTC. It codes for CASSRGSGYTF.

The table lists this clone with a count of one. The rearrangement uses TRBV7-9 and TRBJ2-7; D is uncertain. This CDR3 is 15 amino acids long. With 1 base removed from V and 2 bases from J, the gap between germline ends came to 12 bases. The germline V gene has CDR1 SEHNR and CDR2 FQNEAQ (reference sequence). The CDR3 DNA reads TGTGCCAGCAGCTTAGACACTTTGTACCCCTACGAGCAGTACTTC. It translates to CASSLDTLYPYEQYF.

This clone is a singleton in its sample. The rearrangement links TRBV7-2 to TRBJ2-7; 10 bases agree with TRBD2. Per germline, CDR1 SGHTA and CDR2 FQGNSA. The CDR3 is made up of 14 amino acids. The J segment lost 3 bases and the V segment lost 4 bases, leaving 3 bases of the junction unmatched. CDR3 bases: TGTGCCAGCAGCTCGAGCGGGAGGGGCTACGAGCAGTACTTC. Protein: CASSSSGRGYEQYF.

J is TRBJ1-6 and V is TRBV5-4; D might be TRBD1 (6 bases). Germline CDR1 is SGHNT and CDR2 is YYREEE (reference sequence). The CDR3 length is 17 residues. V was pared by 4 bases and J by 0 bases, with 14 bases between. CDR3 region: CASSETGSSSYNSPLHF. The CDR3 region has the DNA TGTGCCAGCAGCGAAACAGGGTCTAGCTCCTATAATTCACCCCTCCACTTT.

This sequence joins TRBV30 and TRBJ2-2; D is possibly TRBD2 (7 bases). Trimming cost V 6 bases and J 0 bases, with 14 bases left between them. This CDR3 contains 15 residues. CDR1 and CDR2 from the germline V gene are GTSNPN and SVGIG (reference sequence). In DNA form, the CDR3 reads TGTGCCTGTCCGAGGGGGGGAACGAACACCGGGGAGCTGTTTTTT. It translates to CACPRGGTNTGELFF.

The chain couples TRBV19 to TRBJ2-3, with TRBD2 matching over 10 bases. CDR3 size: 15 residues. V shed 5 bases and J 0 bases; nucleotides not matched to a gene: 2. Germline CDR1 is LNHDA and CDR2 is SQIVND (reference sequence). The CDR3 reads CASSSTSGSTDTQYF. The CDR3 DNA sequence: TGTGCCAGTAGTTCGACTAGCGGGAGCACAGATACGCAGTATTTT. The complete variable domain, with remaining parts taken from reference TRBV19 and TRBJ2-3, reads DGGITQSPKYLFRKEGQNVTLSCEQNLNHDAMYWYRQDPGQGLRLIYYSQIVNDFQKGDIAEGYSVSREKKESFPLTVTSAQKNPTAFYLCASSSTSGSTDTQYFGPGTRLTVL.

The J gene is TRBJ1-1, the V gene TRBV6-5; D possibly corresponds to TRBD1 (5 bases). The germline gives CDR1 MNHEY, CDR2 SVGAGI. V was shortened by 6 bases and J by 5 bases, with 13 bases between the two germline ends. CDR3 length equals 13 residues. CDR3 protein: CASRHGGTTEAFF. The CDR3 DNA is TGTGCCAGCAGGCATGGGGGAACTACTGAAGCTTTCTTT.

V usage is TRBV15 and J usage is TRBJ2-2; 10 bases line up with TRBD2. The CDR3 consists of 18 residues. Germline trimming cut 1 base from V and 7 bases from J; bases unmatched to any gene: 12. Germline values: CDR1 LNHNV, CDR2 YYDKDF (reference sequence). CDR3 DNA sequence: TGTGCCACCAGCAGAGGTCCACTAAGCGGGAGGGAAAACGGGGAGCTGTTTTTT. Residues: CATSRGPLSGRENGELFF.

The table lists this clone with a few counts. Here the CDR3 DNA reads TGTGCCAGCAGCTTTACAGGATTGGGGGCTTTCTTT. Translated, it gives CASSFTGLGAFF. This chain connects TRBV11-2 to TRBJ1-1, with a tentative D call TRBD1 (5 bases). This CDR3 spans 12 amino acids. Germline V gene lookup returns CDR1 SGHAT and CDR2 FQNNGV. With 3 bases removed from V and 11 bases from J, the gap between germline ends came to 13 bases.

This chain connects TRBV15 to TRBJ2-7; TRBD1 is a possible D gene (6 bases). The CDR3 has 15 amino acids. CDR1 LNHNV and CDR2 YYDKDF come from the germline V gene (reference sequence). V was clipped by 3 bases and J by 1 base, with 13 bases between them. In nucleotides, the CDR3 is TGTGCCACCAGCAGGGACACAGGGTATTCCTACGAGCAGTACTTC. Translated, it gives CATSRDTGYSYEQYF.

The rearrangement uses TRBV12-3 or TRBV12-4 and TRBJ1-1; D not resolved. V was trimmed by 7 bases and J by 10 bases, leaving 19 bases between them. This CDR3 is 13 amino acids long. The CDR3 coding sequence is TGTGCCAGCACCCTAGCGGAAGGTCTGGGAGCTTTCTTT. This gives the protein CASTLAEGLGAFF.

This clone was observed a handful of times. V and J are TRBV7-2 and TRBJ2-1, with D tentatively TRBD2 (6 bases). This CDR3 is 14 amino acids long. Germline loops: CDR1 SGHTA, CDR2 FQGNSA. Deletions cut 3 bases from V and 3 bases from J, with 9 bases between. CDR3 sequence reads: CASSFRDFYNEQFF. CDR3 sequence (DNA): TGTGCCAGCAGCTTTCGGGACTTCTACAATGAGCAGTTCTTC.

The chain joins TRBV30 to TRBJ1-2; D gene uncertain. V shed 1 base and J shed 7 bases, with 10 bases lying between them. Germline V CDR1 and CDR2: GTSNPN, SVGIG (reference sequence). The CDR3 extends over 12 amino acids. This chain's CDR3 is CAWSARARGYTF. Here the CDR3 DNA reads TGTGCCTGGAGTGCCCGGGCACGTGGCTACACCTTC. The variable domain in full, completed from reference TRBV30 and TRBJ1-2, reads SQTIHQWPATLVQPVGSPLSLECTVEGTSNPNLYWYRQAAGRGLQLLFYSVGIGQISSEVPQNLSASRPQDRQFILSSKKLLLSDSGFYLCAWSARARGYTFGSGTRLTVV.

This sequence joins TRBV9 and TRBJ1-1; unclear D gene. CDR1 and CDR2 from the germline V gene are SGDLS and YYNGEE. Trimming removed 4 bases at V and 5 bases at J, with 15 bases between. CDR3 length equals 14 residues. The CDR3 loop is CASSPRAGGTEAFF. Written as DNA, the CDR3 is TGTGCCAGCAGCCCCCGGGCAGGTGGGACTGAAGCTTTCTTT.

The table lists this clone with a count of one. The chain joins TRBV11-2 to TRBJ1-5, with a weak D call TRBD1 (5 bases). V was cut by 0 bases and J by 6 bases, with 6 bases left in between. CDR1 is SGHAT and CDR2 is FQNNGV in the germline V gene. The CDR3 contains 13 residues. For the CDR3, the DNA is TGTGCCAGCAGCTTAGAAAGGGGTCAGCCCCAGCATTTT. It encodes CASSLERGQPQHF. Drawing the rest from reference TRBV11-2 and TRBJ1-5, the complete variable domain is EAGVAQSPRYKIIEKRQSVAFWCNPISGHATLYWYQQILGQGPKLLIQFQNNGVVDDSQLPKDRFSAERLKGVDSTLKIQPAKLEDSAVYLCASSLERGQPQHFGDGTRLSIL.

V is TRBV19 and J is TRBJ1-1; D is perhaps TRBD1 (5 bases). The germline V gene encodes CDR1 LNHDA and CDR2 SQIVND (reference sequence). V lost 6 bases and J 1 base, leaving 15 bases between the germline ends. This CDR3 is 15 amino acids long. Here the CDR3 reads CASRQTPTGNTEAFF. The DNA for the CDR3 is TGTGCCAGTAGGCAAACTCCTACAGGGAACACTGAAGCTTTCTTT.

V and J are TRBV19 and TRBJ1-1, with 7 positions matching TRBD1. CDR1 is LNHDA and CDR2 is SQIVND in the germline V gene (reference sequence). With 7 bases clipped from V and 5 bases from J, the junction kept 10 bases outside the gene matches. The CDR3 is made up of 14 amino acids. CDR3 nucleotide sequence: TGTGCCAGTACCCCCCGACAGGGTCTAACTGAAGCTTTCTTT. This gives the protein CASTPRQGLTEAFF.

Here the CDR3 DNA reads TGTGCCATCACGAGGGGGGGGCTTGACACTGAAGCTTTCTTT. Its translation: CAITRGGLDTEAFF. The genes are TRBV10-3 and TRBJ1-1; weak D call: TRBD1 (6 bases). The ends were cut back, 7 bases at V and 3 bases at J, with 15 bases in the middle. Per the germline V gene, CDR1 is ENHRY and CDR2 is SYGVKD. The CDR3 runs 14 residues.

The V gene is TRBV19, the J gene TRBJ1-6; 8 nucleotides agree with TRBD1. With V trimmed by 9 bases and J by 6 bases, 10 bases remained unmatched. Per the germline V gene, CDR1 is LNHDA and CDR2 is SQIVND (reference sequence). This CDR3 contains 15 residues. Written as DNA, the CDR3 is TGTGCCAGCTCAACAGGGGGTATCGGTAATTCACCCCTCCACTTT. It encodes CASSTGGIGNSPLHF.

This clone was seen once. The J gene is TRBJ1-2, the V gene TRBV19; D may be TRBD1 (5 bases). The V and J ends lost 11 bases and 1 base respectively, with 8 bases between them. The germline V gene encodes CDR1 LNHDA and CDR2 SQIVND (reference sequence). The CDR3 extends over 11 amino acids. This chain's CDR3 is CAGGSNYGYTF. CDR3 DNA: TGTGCCGGGGGGAGTAACTATGGCTACACCTTC.

A few counts support this clone. The CDR3 loop is CASSQDVGTSGSNEQFF. In DNA form, the CDR3 reads TGTGCCAGCAGCCAAGATGTAGGGACTAGCGGGTCAAATGAGCAGTTCTTC. This rearrangement joins TRBV4-2 to TRBJ2-1, with 12 bases lining up with TRBD2. After removal of 0 bases from V and 7 bases from J, the junction contained 7 bases not matched to a gene. CDR3 length equals 17 residues. Germline V gives CDR1 LGHNA, CDR2 YNFKEQ.